These T cell receptor beta chains were read from a single sample in a study of identical twins. TCRdb re-analysed the 5' RACE reads in MiXCR, keeping a single row per CDR3 protein. This table has 300,000 to 400,000 distinct CDR3 sequences, over 9% appearing once. Another study also made use of these data, one on yellow fever vaccine responses in identical twins.

Sample: CD8+ T cells sorted from blood. The receptors stem from a woman younger than 30 in good health. Both conserved end residues are part of each CDR3. The D gene is left open where the match is weak. Not every row has a clone size; where given, it reads once, few, many or a size class.

cdr3_nt	cdr3_aa	clone_size	v_call	j_call	d_call
TGTGCCAGCAGCGTAACCGGAGGGACCTCCTACGAGCAGTACTTC	CASSVTGGTSYEQYF	.	TRBV9	TRBJ2-7	.
TGTGCCAGTATACTGGCAGGGATGGCCACTGAAGCTTTCTTT	CASILAGMATEAFF	few	TRBV27	TRBJ1-1	.
TGCGCCAGCAAGCAGGATTACTCTGGAAACACCATATATTTT	CASKQDYSGNTIYF	few	TRBV5-1	TRBJ1-3	.
TGTGCCAGCAGCCAAGTGGTGGGCGTCTCCGATGAGACCCAGTACTTC	CASSQVVGVSDETQYF	many	TRBV3-1	TRBJ2-5	.
TGTGCCAGCAGTTTAACAGAGGACTACGAGCAGTACTTC	CASSLTEDYEQYF	.	TRBV2	TRBJ2-7	.
TGTGCCAGCAGTGAAGGACCGGGGGGGTATGGCTACACCTTC	CASSEGPGGYGYTF	few	TRBV6-1	TRBJ1-2	.
TGTGCCAGCAGCTTGTCTTATGGGGGCAATCAGCCCCAGCATTTT	CASSLSYGGNQPQHF	few	TRBV5-5	TRBJ1-5	.
TGTGCCAGCAGTAGGGAGGAATACAATGAGCAGTTCTTC	CASSREEYNEQFF	few	TRBV6-2/TRBV6-3	TRBJ2-1	.
TGTGCCAGCAGCGGGACTAGCGACCTAATTGGCATTCGGGAGTACTTC	CASSGTSDLIGIREYF	many	TRBV7-9	TRBJ2-7	TRBD2
TGCGCCAGCAGCTTCCCCAGGACTAGCGGGAGAGGAGATACGCAGTATTTT	CASSFPRTSGRGDTQYF	few	TRBV4-1	TRBJ2-3	TRBD2
TGCAGTGCTAGAGATTATAGGCAGGGGCTCTACAATGAGCAGTTCTTC	CSARDYRQGLYNEQFF	.	TRBV20-1	TRBJ2-1	.
TGCAGCGTTGATTACAGGGGATCGAACACTGAAGCTTTCTTT	CSVDYRGSNTEAFF	.	TRBV29-1	TRBJ1-1	TRBD1
TGTGCCATCAGCGATGGATACGGGGAGCAGTTCTTC	CAISDGYGEQFF	many	TRBV10-3	TRBJ2-1	.
TGCAGTGCTGTAAAGGGGGGATTCTCATCCTACAATGAGCAGTTCTTC	CSAVKGGFSSYNEQFF	.	TRBV20-1	TRBJ2-1	.
TGTGCCAGCAGCTGGCCGGACAGGGATAGCACAGATACGCAGTATTTT	CASSWPDRDSTDTQYF	few	TRBV7-9	TRBJ2-3	TRBD1
TGTGCCAGCAGTTCAGGACTAGCGGGAGCCGAAGACATTCAGTACTTC	CASSSGLAGAEDIQYF	few	TRBV6-5	TRBJ2-4	TRBD2
TGTGCCAGCAGCCCCTGGACAGGGGAGAACACTGAAGCTTTCTTT	CASSPWTGENTEAFF	many	TRBV7-9	TRBJ1-1	TRBD1
TGTGCCAGCAGCCCCTCCCTCCTAGCGGGAGATCGCGAGCAGTACTTC	CASSPSLLAGDREQYF	.	TRBV3-1	TRBJ2-7	TRBD2
TGTGCCAGCAGTTCCCTGGGGGGAAATGAAGCTTTCTTT	CASSSLGGNEAFF	few	TRBV27	TRBJ1-1	.
TGTGCCAGCAGTCACAGCAGGCCAGGGGAGACCCAGTACTTC	CASSHSRPGETQYF	.	TRBV6-5	TRBJ2-5	.
TGTGCCAGCAGCTTCGGTGGAAGTTCCTATAATTCACCCCTCCACTTT	CASSFGGSSYNSPLHF	many	TRBV13	TRBJ1-6	.
TGCGCCAGCAGCTTCAGGGCCGGGGAGCTGTTTTTT	CASSFRAGELFF	.	TRBV5-1	TRBJ2-2	.
TGTGCCAGCAGTTCCAATAAGGAAGGGACCGGGGAGCTGTTTTTT	CASSSNKEGTGELFF	.	TRBV7-9	TRBJ2-2	.
TGTGCCAGCAGTTACGGAAACACCATATATTTT	CASSYGNTIYF	many	TRBV12-3/TRBV12-4	TRBJ1-3	.
TGTGCCAGCAGCCAAGGGAGCGGGGGAACAGATACGCAGTATTTT	CASSQGSGGTDTQYF	few	TRBV3-1	TRBJ2-3	TRBD2
TGTGCCAGCAGCTCCCCCCCAGGCAATGAGCAGTTCTTC	CASSSPPGNEQFF	.	TRBV7-8	TRBJ2-1	.
TGTGCCAGCAGTCCTCTAGCGGAGATCACAGATACGCAGTATTTT	CASSPLAEITDTQYF	few	TRBV6-2/TRBV6-3	TRBJ2-3	TRBD2
TGTGCCAGCAGTTACTCGGCAGGACTGGAGTACGAGCAGTACTTC	CASSYSAGLEYEQYF	.	TRBV6-5	TRBJ2-7	.
TGCGCCAGCAGCCCCAAAAGGGACAGTTTTCTCGGAGAGACCCAGTACTTC	CASSPKRDSFLGETQYF	few	TRBV4-1	TRBJ2-5	TRBD1
TGCGCCAGCAGCACTGTCGGTTTCACAGATACGCAGTATTTT	CASSTVGFTDTQYF	many	TRBV5-1	TRBJ2-3	.
TGTGCCAGCAGCTTAGTACTAGCGGGGCACCGAGAGACCCAGTACTTC	CASSLVLAGHRETQYF	.	TRBV7-7	TRBJ2-5	TRBD2
TGCAGCGTTGGAGGGGGCCTACCGGGACTAGCAAAAGAGACCCAGTACTTC	CSVGGGLPGLAKETQYF	.	TRBV29-1	TRBJ2-5	TRBD2
TGTGCCAGCAGTTTGTCTCCGACACTAAACTATGGCTACACCTTC	CASSLSPTLNYGYTF	many	TRBV27	TRBJ1-2	.
TGTGCCAGCAGCTTAGGAGCTCGGGACACAGATACGCAGTATTTT	CASSLGARDTDTQYF	few	TRBV7-6	TRBJ2-3	.
TGTGCCAGCAGCTTAAGACCCCCGGGACAGGTCTTCTATGGCTACACCTTC	CASSLRPPGQVFYGYTF	.	TRBV7-2	TRBJ1-2	TRBD1
TGTGCCACCAGCAGAGAGGACCAAGTGGACACCGGGGAGCTGTTTTTT	CATSREDQVDTGELFF	few	TRBV15	TRBJ2-2	.
TGTGCCAGCAGCCCCAACCCTTATTCTAGGTACAATGAGCAGTTCTTC	CASSPNPYSRYNEQFF	.	TRBV11-2	TRBJ2-1	.
TGTGCCAGCAGCTTACGCCCCGAAAGACGCCGCACAGATACGCAGTATTTT	CASSLRPERRRTDTQYF	.	TRBV7-8	TRBJ2-3	.
TGTGCCAGCAGCCCAAAGGGGTCTAGTCCCACCAATGAGCAGTTCTTC	CASSPKGSSPTNEQFF	.	TRBV11-2	TRBJ2-1	.
TGTGCCAGCAGTGACGGACTAGAGCAGTTCTTC	CASSDGLEQFF	.	TRBV27	TRBJ2-1	.
TGTGCCAGCAGTTCGCTAGCGGTGCAGGTGACCCAGTACTTC	CASSSLAVQVTQYF	.	TRBV12-3/TRBV12-4	TRBJ2-5	TRBD2
TGTGCCAGCAGTTTTTCGGAGACTAGCGGGGGTTGGACAGATACGCAGTATTTT	CASSFSETSGGWTDTQYF	few	TRBV28	TRBJ2-3	TRBD2
TGTGCCAGCAGCCAAGGAGCGGGGACAACAGATACGCAGTATTTT	CASSQGAGTTDTQYF	.	TRBV3-1	TRBJ2-3	.